The 22 T cell receptor beta chains in this list originate from one sample, sequenced in a study of blood T cell repertoires in COVID-19. The data were produced by immunoSEQ multiplex PCR, yet TCRdb's version contains in-frame clones alone and is incomplete. The data contain 50,000 to 80,000 clones, around 84% of them singletons. Sequencing input: peripheral blood. These receptors originate from a man aged 45-65 years with active COVID-19.

The chain joins TRBV19 to TRBJ2-3; D is possibly TRBD2 (6 bases). CDR3 length equals 14 residues. Germline values: CDR1 LNHDA, CDR2 SQIVND (reference sequence). The V gene lost 6 bases and the J gene lost 7 bases, with 17 bases spanning the gap. CDR3: CASRGPGDPHTQYF. CDR3 DNA sequence: TGTGCCAGTAGGGGTCCGGGAGACCCACATACGCAGTATTTT.

The chain is built from TRBV3-1 (or the pseudogene TRBV3-2) and TRBJ1-2; 9 bases line up with TRBD1. V shed 2 bases, J shed 5 bases, and the junction held 3 bases outside the gene matches. Per germline, CDR1 LGHDT and CDR2 YNNKEL (reference sequence). The CDR3 length is 14 residues. The CDR3 reads CASSQTDRGYGYTF. In DNA form, the CDR3 reads TGTGCCAGCAGCCAAACGGACAGGGGATATGGCTACACCTTC.

V and J are TRBV6-5 and TRBJ1-1; D gene unclear. This CDR3 is built from 13 residues. Germline V gene data show CDR1 as MNHEY and CDR2 as SVGAGI. Between the trimmed V and J ends, which lost 6 bases and 4 bases, there was a span of 12 bases. DNA for the CDR3: TGTGCCAGCAGCCCGGGAGGCGGCACTGAAGCTTTCTTT. Translating gives CASSPGGGTEAFF.

The chain employs TRBV9 and TRBJ2-7; 9 positions match TRBD2. J lost 3 bases, V lost 2 bases, and 3 bases had no gene match. The V gene's germline CDR1 is SGDLS and CDR2 YYNGEE. The CDR3 consists of 14 residues. Written as DNA, the CDR3 is TGTGCCAGCAGCGTCGGGACTAGCCACTACGAGCAGTACTTC. Residues: CASSVGTSHYEQYF. Full variable domain (rest looked up from reference TRBV9 and TRBJ2-7): DSGVTQTPKHLITATGQRVTLRCSPRSGDLSVYWYQQSLDQGLQFLIQYYNGEERAKGNILERFSAQQFPDLHSELNLSSLELGDSALYFCASSVGTSHYEQYFGPGTRLTVT.

This clone was counted once. This chain joins TRBV2 and TRBJ2-1; 13 nucleotides line up with TRBD2. The V segment lost 6 bases and the J segment 12 bases; nucleotides outside the gene matches: 11. The CDR3 contains 15 residues. CDR1 and CDR2 (germline): SNHLY, FYNNEI. CDR3 region: CASSPWTSGSSRQFF. The CDR3 nucleotides read TGTGCCAGCAGCCCATGGACTAGCGGGAGTTCAAGGCAGTTCTTC.

The chain joins TRBV5-1 to TRBJ2-1; 8 bases fit TRBD1. The CDR3 runs 15 residues. V was pared by 0 bases and J by 3 bases, with 2 bases of the junction left unmatched. Germline values: CDR1 SGHRS, CDR2 YFSETQ. This CDR3 is CASSLVDRDYNEQFF. CDR3 bases: TGCGCCAGCAGCTTGGTGGACAGGGACTACAATGAGCAGTTCTTC.

V and J are TRBV5-1 and TRBJ2-5; tentatively, D is TRBD2 (6 bases). Trimming shortened V by 3 bases and J by 5 bases, and 11 bases separated the two germline ends. The CDR3 length is 13 residues. From germline, CDR1 is SGHRS and CDR2 YFSETQ. The CDR3 region is CASSWGVRETQYF. For the CDR3, the DNA is TGCGCCAGCAGCTGGGGGGTTAGGGAGACCCAGTACTTC.

The rearrangement links TRBV5-4 to TRBJ2-3; weak D call: TRBD2 (5 bases). Trimming took off 7 bases at V and 0 bases at J, with 12 bases between the two ends. This CDR3 spans 14 amino acids. The germline V gene has CDR1 SGHNT and CDR2 YYREEE (reference sequence). The CDR3 sequence is CASGRGGSTDTQYF. The DNA of the CDR3 is TGTGCCAGCGGGCGTGGCGGGAGCACAGATACGCAGTATTTT.

The chain recombines TRBV27 with TRBJ2-7; D may be TRBD1 (6 bases). The CDR3 runs to 14 residues. The V gene's germline CDR1 is MNHEY and CDR2 SMNVEV (reference sequence). V lost 6 bases to trimming and J lost 7 bases, with 19 bases between them. CDR3 in amino acids: CASSKHTGKPEQYF. In DNA form, the CDR3 reads TGTGCCAGCAGCAAACACACAGGGAAACCGGAGCAGTACTTC.

The gene calls are TRBV6-5 and TRBJ1-6, with D possibly TRBD1 on 5 matching bases. CDR1 MNHEY and CDR2 SVGAGI come from the germline V gene. CDR3 length equals 12 residues. The ends were cut back, 4 bases at V and 11 bases at J, with 9 bases in the middle. In DNA form, the CDR3 reads TGTGCCAGCAGTTTGCGGGGACCACCCCTCCACTTT. Residues: CASSLRGPPLHF.

The J gene is TRBJ2-1, the V gene TRBV7-2; 10 bases are a match to TRBD1. The CDR3 length is 16 residues. Per the germline V gene, CDR1 is SGHTA and CDR2 is FQGNSA. V dropped 5 bases and J dropped 8; count of bases not matched to a gene: 12. CDR3 residues: CASSPTAGQGGDEQFF. CDR3 coding DNA: TGTGCCAGCAGCCCCACCGCTGGACAGGGGGGCGATGAGCAGTTCTTC.

This chain uses TRBV11-2 with TRBJ2-2, with D possibly being TRBD2 (6 bases). CDR1 and CDR2 (germline): SGHAT, FQNNGV. The germline V and J ends were trimmed by 7 bases and 1 base, with 10 bases remaining between them. The CDR3 runs to 14 residues. The CDR3 nucleotides read TGTGCCAGCAAGGGGCGGGGGAACACCGGGGAGCTGTTTTTT. It encodes CASKGRGNTGELFF.

This clone was seen a few times. V is TRBV27 and J is TRBJ2-2; D may be TRBD2 (6 bases). The ends were cut back, 7 bases at V and 0 bases at J, with 12 bases in the middle. This CDR3 is built from 15 residues. Germline V gene lookup returns CDR1 MNHEY and CDR2 SMNVEV (reference sequence). This CDR3 is CASTLGGPNTGELFF. CDR3 DNA: TGTGCCAGCACCCTCGGGGGACCGAACACCGGGGAGCTGTTTTTT.

The rearrangement links TRBV3-1 (or the pseudogene TRBV3-2) to TRBJ1-5, with TRBD1 matching over 7 bases. Unmatched junction bases numbered 3, after V lost 4 bases and J lost 3 bases. This CDR3 has 14 residues. Germline CDR1 reads LGHDT; CDR2 reads YNNKEL (reference sequence). As DNA, the CDR3 is TGTGCCAGCAGCCCACAGGGGTTCAATCAGCCCCAGCATTTT. Encoded protein: CASSPQGFNQPQHF.

The chain combines TRBV5-6 with TRBJ2-6, with TRBD2 as a possible D gene (6 bases). The CDR3 is 17 residues long. The V end was cut by 0 bases, the J end by 2 bases, with 12 bases between. Germline assignment: CDR1 SGHDT and CDR2 YYEEEE. CDR3 loop: CASSLVGRGTGANVLTF. The CDR3, as DNA: TGTGCCAGCAGCTTGGTAGGCCGGGGGACTGGGGCCAACGTCCTGACTTTC.

V gene TRBV9 combines with J gene TRBJ2-2; TRBD1 aligns across 11 bases. The J segment lost 7 bases and the V segment lost 3 bases, leaving 5 bases of the junction unmatched. Germline values: CDR1 SGDLS, CDR2 YYNGEE. This CDR3 spans 15 amino acids. This CDR3 reads CASSGRTGGIGELFF. The CDR3 DNA reads TGTGCCAGCAGCGGTCGGACAGGGGGCATCGGGGAGCTGTTTTTT.

V gene TRBV6-1 combines with J gene TRBJ1-3, with TRBD1 as a possible D gene (6 bases). Trimming removed 1 base from V and 0 bases from J, with 13 bases in between. CDR3 length: 17 residues. Germline CDR1 reads MNHNS; CDR2 reads SASEGT. The chain's CDR3 is CASSEVLDSHSGNTIYF. The CDR3 DNA follows: TGTGCCAGCAGTGAAGTCTTGGACAGCCACTCTGGAAACACCATATATTTT.

This chain links TRBV18 with TRBJ1-4; maybe TRBD1 (6 bases). The ends were cut back, 3 bases at V and 7 bases at J, with 18 bases in the middle. From germline, CDR1 is KGHSH and CDR2 LQKENI. The CDR3 is 16 amino acids. CDR3 amino acids: CASSPPYRERAEKLFF. The DNA for the CDR3 is TGTGCCAGCTCACCTCCGTACAGGGAAAGGGCTGAAAAACTGTTTTTT.

V gene TRBV6-5 combines with J gene TRBJ2-1, with a weak D call TRBD2 (5 bases). Germline V lookup: CDR1 MNHEY, CDR2 SVGAGI. CDR3 length: 15 residues. V lost 6 bases to trimming and J lost 0 bases, with 12 bases between them. CDR3 protein: CASSGGRASYNEQFF. CDR3 sequence (DNA): TGTGCCAGCAGCGGAGGCCGCGCCTCCTACAATGAGCAGTTCTTC.

The chain is built from TRBV28 and TRBJ2-7, with 9 positions matching TRBD2. Germline assignment: CDR1 MDHEN and CDR2 SYDVKM. The trim removed 2 bases at V and 5 bases at J, leaving 7 bases unmatched. The CDR3 runs to 15 residues. The CDR3 reads CASSLNGLAGNEQYV. In DNA form, the CDR3 reads TGTGCCAGCAGTTTAAATGGGCTAGCGGGAAACGAGCAGTACGTC.

This clone was counted a single time. The J gene is TRBJ2-1, the V gene TRBV14; tentatively, D is TRBD2 (6 bases). V was clipped by 7 bases and J by 5 bases, with 15 bases between them. The length of the CDR3 is 14 residues. CDR1 and CDR2 from the germline V gene are SGHDN and FVKESK. CDR3 loop: CASNRGGTHNEQFF. DNA of the CDR3: TGTGCCAGCAACCGCGGAGGGACCCACAATGAGCAGTTCTTC. The full variable domain, its missing parts supplied by reference TRBV14 and TRBJ2-1, is EAGVTQFPSHSVIEKGQTVTLRCDPISGHDNLYWYRRVMGKEIKFLLHFVKESKQDESGMPNNRFLAERTGGTYSTLKVQPAELEDSGVYFCASNRGGTHNEQFFGPGTRLTVL.

This clone has more than one count but fewer than ten. The chain employs TRBV5-1 and TRBJ1-2, with 8 bases that match TRBD1. The CDR3 is 13 amino acids. V shed 3 bases and J 7 bases; nucleotides not matched to a gene: 5. From germline, CDR1 is SGHRS and CDR2 YFSETQ. CDR3: CASSSTGVVGYTF. DNA for the CDR3: TGCGCCAGCAGCTCGACAGGGGTGGTTGGCTACACCTTC.